Following are 28 T cell receptor beta chains from one sample sequenced in a study of T cell repertoires in cytomegalovirus infection. TCRdb recomputed calls from the reads with MiXCR, one row per CDR3 protein. The sample shows nearly 650,000 distinct CDR3 sequences, less than 25% of them seen only once. Sequences were obtained from CD8+ T cells from PBMCs. All receptors come from a human donor in good health (CMV status not recorded). Some clones in this sample may be carry-over from other donors' samples.

The chain uses TRBV6-1 and TRBJ2-3; D could derive from TRBD1 or TRBD2 (7 bases each). The ends were cut back, 5 bases at V and 5 bases at J, with 20 bases in the middle. The CDR3 extends over 16 amino acids. Germline loops: CDR1 MNHNS, CDR2 SASEGT. CDR3 coding DNA: TGTGCCAGCAGTTACGAGGGAGGGGGCCTTGGAGATACGCAGTATTTT. Protein: CASSYEGGGLGDTQYF.

This clonotype showed up many times. V gene TRBV7-9 combines with J gene TRBJ2-5; 8 nucleotides line up with TRBD1. V lost 7 bases, J lost 9 bases, and 10 bases stayed unmatched. Germline V gives CDR1 SEHNR, CDR2 FQNEAQ (reference sequence). This CDR3 is built from 13 residues. CDR3 residues: CASTSGGQSAQYF. CDR3 coding DNA: TGTGCCAGCACCTCAGGGGGCCAATCGGCCCAGTACTTC.

The chain links TRBV20-1 to TRBJ2-7; tentative D call: TRBD1 (5 bases). Germline V gene lookup returns CDR1 DFQATT and CDR2 SNEGSKA (reference sequence). The CDR3 runs to 15 residues. V lost 4 bases and J 7 bases, leaving 23 bases between the germline ends. CDR3 sequence reads: CSATLPGSPMEEQYF. Written as DNA, the CDR3 is TGCAGTGCTACGCTGCCAGGGTCTCCTATGGAGGAGCAGTACTTC.

The V and J genes are TRBV6-2 or TRBV6-3 and TRBJ2-1; 16 nucleotides align to TRBD2. The junction had 10 bases not matched to a gene; V was cut back by 9 bases and J by 5 bases. The length of the CDR3 is 17 residues. Germline V lookup: CDR1 MNHEY, CDR2 SVGEGT. The CDR3 coding sequence is TGTGCCAGTACTTGGGGACTAGCGGGGGGGTATGACAATGAGCAGTTCTTC. Protein product: CASTWGLAGGYDNEQFF.

This clonotype was seen repeatedly, ten times or more. V gene TRBV7-2 combines with J gene TRBJ1-5; no firm D call. Germline V gives CDR1 SGHTA, CDR2 FQGNSA. The germline V and J ends were trimmed by 2 bases and 1 base, with 15 bases remaining between them. CDR3 length: 17 residues. This CDR3 is CASSLNGVSRSNQPQHF. The DNA of the CDR3 is TGTGCCAGCAGCTTAAATGGGGTATCCAGAAGCAATCAGCCCCAGCATTTT.

The J gene is TRBJ1-2, the V gene TRBV7-9, with 7 bases fitting TRBD1. Unmatched junction bases numbered 13, after V lost 5 bases and J lost 4 bases. From germline, CDR1 is SEHNR and CDR2 FQNEAQ (reference sequence). This CDR3 is built from 16 residues. The CDR3 nucleotides are TGTGCCAGCAGCCCCCCTGTACCGGGACAGCGCTATGGCTACACCTTC. Amino acid sequence: CASSPPVPGQRYGYTF.

The V and J genes are TRBV15 and TRBJ1-1; D gene uncertain. V was trimmed by 0 bases and J by 1 base, leaving 6 bases between them. From germline, CDR1 is LNHNV and CDR2 YYDKDF (reference sequence). The CDR3 has 14 amino acids. CDR3 DNA sequence: TGTGCCACCAGCAGAGAGGGCGGGAACACTGAAGCTTTCTTT. It translates to CATSREGGNTEAFF.

The rearrangement uses TRBV28 and TRBJ2-3, with 13 bases that match TRBD2. The CDR3 is made up of 17 amino acids. V was clipped by 2 bases and J by 5 bases; unmatched bases: 7. Germline V gene data show CDR1 as MDHEN and CDR2 as SYDVKM. The chain's CDR3 is CASSLILAGGPIDTQYF. The CDR3 coding sequence is TGTGCCAGCAGTTTAATACTAGCGGGGGGGCCGATAGATACGCAGTATTTT.

The chain combines TRBV28 with TRBJ1-2; D unclear. Trimming removed 6 bases at V and 0 bases at J, with 5 bases between. The germline CDR1 and CDR2 sequences are MDHEN and SYDVKM. This CDR3 has 12 amino acids. The CDR3 is CASRAPNYGYTF. The CDR3 DNA reads as TGTGCCAGCAGGGCCCCTAACTATGGCTACACCTTC.

This clonotype was seen ten or more times. The chain couples TRBV23-1 to TRBJ2-2; 8 bases line up with TRBD1. TRBV23-1 is annotated as an ORF whose role is uncertain. The CDR3 contains 20 residues. J lost 2 bases, V lost 1 base, and 15 bases had no gene match. Here the CDR3 DNA reads TGCGCCAGCAGTCAATTGACAGGGGATCCCGGAACACCAAACACCGGGGAGCTGTTTTTT. It codes for CASSQLTGDPGTPNTGELFF.

The rearrangement joins TRBV6-5 to TRBJ1-2; D is unresolved. This CDR3 has 13 amino acids. V was cut by 2 bases and J by 6 bases, with 10 bases left in between. CDR1 is MNHEY and CDR2 is SVGAGI in the germline V gene. The CDR3 protein is CASSYHDNDGYTF. In DNA form, the CDR3 reads TGTGCCAGCAGTTACCACGACAATGATGGCTACACCTTC.

This clonotype came up a few times. The V call is TRBV28, the J call TRBJ2-7, with TRBD1 matching over 7 bases. After removal of 3 bases from V and 4 bases from J, the junction contained 6 bases not matched to a gene. The V gene's germline CDR1 is MDHEN and CDR2 SYDVKM. The CDR3 has 14 residues. The CDR3 DNA reads as TGTGCCAGCAGTTTCACAGGGGAAGGGTACGAGCAGTACGTC. This encodes CASSFTGEGYEQYV.

To note about this clonotype: A read error is possible here, since a much larger clone lies one base away. The genes are TRBV9 and TRBJ2-3, with 13 bases identical to TRBD2. V was pared by 4 bases and J by 2 bases, with 4 bases of the junction left unmatched. The germline V gene encodes CDR1 SGDLS and CDR2 YYNGEE. The CDR3 spans 16 residues. The CDR3 sequence: CASSPGTSGATDTQYF. The CDR3 DNA follows: TGTGCCAGCAGCCCCGGGACTAGCGGGGCCACAGATACGCAGTATTTT.

This clonotype came up a few times. V and J are TRBV7-2 and TRBJ1-2; D call uncertain. Germline values: CDR1 SGHTA, CDR2 FQGNSA. The CDR3 sequence is 14 residues long. V lost 5 bases to trimming and J lost 4 bases, with 14 bases between them. The CDR3: CASSPKTRFYGYTF. The CDR3 DNA follows: TGTGCCAGCAGCCCCAAGACAAGATTCTATGGCTACACCTTC.

This clonotype was counted only a few times. The J gene is TRBJ1-5, the V gene TRBV2; D might be TRBD1 (5 bases). Per germline, CDR1 SNHLY and CDR2 FYNNEI. The CDR3 runs to 14 residues. The ends were cut back, 0 bases at V and 5 bases at J, with 8 bases in the middle. CDR3 bases: TGTGCCAGCAGTGAAGCCGGGGGTTATCAGCCCCAGCATTTT. Its protein product is CASSEAGGYQPQHF.

The chain recombines TRBV28 with TRBJ2-7; D is tentatively TRBD1 or TRBD2 (6 bases each). V shed 3 bases and J shed 2 bases, with 11 bases lying between them. The germline CDR1 and CDR2 sequences are MDHEN and SYDVKM. The CDR3 spans 14 residues. The CDR3: CASSFRGPAYEQYV. The CDR3 nucleotides are TGTGCCAGCAGTTTTCGGGGGCCTGCCTACGAGCAGTACGTC.

Ten or more counts support this clonotype. The chain couples TRBV28 to TRBJ2-1, with TRBD2 matching 13 bases. J was trimmed by 5 bases and V by 4 bases; bases with no gene match: 11. From germline, CDR1 is MDHEN and CDR2 SYDVKM. The CDR3 has 18 residues. CDR3 region: CASSWATSGGAMDNEQFF. The CDR3 DNA is TGTGCCAGCAGTTGGGCAACTAGCGGGGGGGCAATGGACAATGAGCAGTTCTTC.

This clonotype was recorded a few times. The V and J genes are TRBV28 and TRBJ1-1; no clear D gene. Germline values: CDR1 MDHEN, CDR2 SYDVKM. The CDR3 runs 14 residues. Trimming left V 4 bases short and J 0 bases short, with 9 bases between. The CDR3 reads CASSYARMNTEAFF. CDR3 DNA sequence: TGTGCCAGCAGTTATGCCAGGATGAACACTGAAGCTTTCTTT.

This clonotype was seen only a few times. This sequence joins TRBV24-1 and TRBJ2-1, with TRBD2 as a possible D gene (6 bases). V lost 4 bases and J 2 bases, leaving 11 bases between the germline ends. The germline V gene encodes CDR1 KGHDR and CDR2 SFDVKD. The CDR3 is 15 amino acids. The CDR3 DNA sequence: TGTGCCACCAGTGAGACGGGACTTCCCTACAATGAGCAGTTCTTC. Its translation is CATSETGLPYNEQFF.

The rearrangement links TRBV5-6 to TRBJ1-5; 9 nucleotides line up with TRBD1. Per the germline V gene, CDR1 is SGHDT and CDR2 is YYEEEE. This CDR3 contains 17 residues. Unmatched junction bases numbered 13, after V lost 4 bases and J lost 5 bases. The CDR3: CASSRGQGYQDDQPQHF. The CDR3 coding sequence is TGTGCCAGCAGCCGGGGACAGGGATACCAAGATGATCAGCCCCAGCATTTT.

This clonotype was detected a few times. The CDR3 sequence: CSVEDEHLNTEAFF. Here the CDR3 DNA reads TGCAGCGTTGAAGACGAACACCTGAACACTGAAGCTTTCTTT. The V call is TRBV29-1, the J call TRBJ1-1; D is ambiguous. V was shortened by 0 bases and J by 0 bases, with 8 bases between the two germline ends. Germline CDR1 reads SQVTM; CDR2 reads ANQGSEA. The CDR3 length is 14 residues.

This clonotype turned up a few times. The chain is built from TRBV14 and TRBJ1-4; D gene uncertain. Trimming took 0 bases from V and 6 from J, leaving 11 bases between them. This CDR3 contains 15 residues. Germline V CDR1 and CDR2: SGHDN, FVKESK. CDR3 bases: TGTGCCAGCAGCCAAGAGGATCACCGGGATGAAAAACTGTTTTTT. This translates into CASSQEDHRDEKLFF.

The CDR3 DNA sequence: TGTGCCAGCTCACCTGGACCAGAAGGGTTCAACACCGGGGAGCTGTTTTTT. Encoded protein: CASSPGPEGFNTGELFF. The rearrangement links TRBV18 to TRBJ2-2, with D hard to call. In germline, CDR1 is KGHSH, CDR2 LQKENI. Between the trimmed V and J ends, which lost 3 bases and 2 bases, there was a span of 16 bases. The CDR3 contains 17 residues.

This clonotype has ten or more counts. The rearrangement uses TRBV6-5 and TRBJ2-1; D possibly uses TRBD1 or TRBD2 (6 bases each). The CDR3 has 15 residues. Trimming cost V 2 bases and J 2 bases, with 10 bases left between them. Germline loops: CDR1 MNHEY, CDR2 SVGAGI. The CDR3 nucleotides read TGTGCCAGCAGTTACGGGGGGCCTACCTACAATGAGCAGTTCTTC. Residues: CASSYGGPTYNEQFF.

The V gene is TRBV25-1, the J gene TRBJ2-1; the D gene could be TRBD1 or TRBD2 (6 bases each). Trimming took 1 base from V and 3 from J, leaving 22 bases between them. The CDR3 length is 19 residues. Germline lookup yields CDR1 MGHDK and CDR2 SYGVNS. CDR3 bases: TGTGCCAGCAGTGAATTTCGGAGCAGGGGAGGTTTAATCTACAATGAGCAGTTCTTC. Amino acids: CASSEFRSRGGLIYNEQFF.

The V gene is TRBV19, the J gene TRBJ1-5; D unresolved. The germline CDR1 and CDR2 sequences are LNHDA and SQIVND (reference sequence). V lost 7 bases and J 11 bases, leaving 21 bases between the germline ends. This CDR3 has 14 residues. In nucleotides, the CDR3 is TGTGCCAGTATGCCGGGATCCGGGCAATGGGCCCAGCATTTT. Its protein product is CASMPGSGQWAQHF. The whole variable domain, remainder taken from reference TRBV19 and TRBJ1-5, is DGGITQSPKYLFRKEGQNVTLSCEQNLNHDAMYWYRQDPGQGLRLIYYSQIVNDFQKGDIAEGYSVSREKKESFPLTVTSAQKNPTAFYLCASMPGSGQWAQHFGDGTRLSIL.

This clonotype was observed a handful of times. This sequence joins TRBV7-9 and TRBJ2-7; possibly TRBD1 or TRBD2 for D (6 bases each). This CDR3 region has 14 residues. Looked up from germline, CDR1 is SEHNR and CDR2 is FQNEAQ (reference sequence). V dropped 7 bases and J dropped 2 bases, with 15 bases sitting between them. CDR3 nucleotides: TGTGCCAGCAAAGATGGGGGGCTGACCTACGAGCAGTACTTC. It encodes CASKDGGLTYEQYF. The full variable domain, completed using reference TRBV7-9 and TRBJ2-7, is DTGVSQNPRHKITKRGQNVTFRCDPISEHNRLYWYRQTLGQGPEFLTYFQNEAQLEKSRLLSDRFSAERPKGSFSTLEIQRTEQGDSAMYLCASKDGGLTYEQYFGPGTRLTVT.

The V and J genes are TRBV20-1 and TRBJ1-6, with TRBD1 as a possible D gene (6 bases). The CDR3 runs 16 residues. Germline assignment: CDR1 DFQATT and CDR2 SNEGSKA (reference sequence). V was clipped by 6 bases and J by 0 bases, with 15 bases between them. CDR3: CSARTDISSYNSPLHF. Here the CDR3 DNA reads TGCAGTGCAAGGACAGATATAAGCTCCTATAATTCACCCCTCCACTTT.